This TCR beta chain was obtained from a study of cytomegalovirus exposure and HLA in healthy donors (dated by TCRdb to about 2017). Background on the whole study: According to a later analysis, one platform produced both the roughly 120 validation repertoires and the approximately 670 repertoires of the first cohort. High-throughput TCR immunosequencing, statistical association of individual TCRs with disease status, and machine learning were combined to predict cytomegalovirus infection status. Along with the approximately 700-subject first cohort, a separate validation cohort of over a hundred different subjects was used. The study aimed to test whether signatures of past pathogen exposure could be identified by cataloging public T cell receptors. General conclusions and limits of the study: The authors suggested that the approach could potentially be extended to other disease states and immunological phenotypes. The classifier was reported to diagnose cytomegalovirus status with high specificity and sensitivity in both the original cohort and the validation cohort. Most TCR sequences were observed very rarely across donors, whereas some public TCRs were present in many individuals. In vitro tests confirmed that a few of the cytomegalovirus-associated TCR beta chains recognize cytomegalovirus antigens. A later analysis found that TCRs clustered in the first cohort also tended to co-occur in the 120 validation repertoires, with approximately 94% of cluster scores above 0. All 110 or so repertoires were used to score co-occurrence in the validation cohort in a later analysis, because that analysis had no HLA typing for the cohort. In the study, approximately 160 TCR beta chains were listed as associated with cytomegalovirus.

Library method: the immunoSEQ multiplex PCR assay. In the original analysis: A statistical classification framework was developed to diagnose cytomegalovirus status using the catalog of TCR beta chain sequences. What TCRdb holds here is the immuneACCESS table cut down to in-frame rearrangements. Part of the clones is not present; checked against another copy, under half of the missing clones reflect an unresolved V gene, and the others are unexplained. From that table come the V and J calls and clone size; the DNA was used to work out D and trimming. This sample comprises some 100,000 clones, around 85% of them detected only once. Nearly 4.5% of the sample is held by the ten biggest clonotypes. The donors belonged to the validation cohort of over a hundred subjects, which was separate from the approximately 700-subject first cohort. The CDR3 covers 13 residues, taking in both the cysteine and the phenylalanine. The retained sequence is limited to the CDR3, 39 bases, with the frame set at the first base. V is cut by 8 bases and J by 0 bases, and the space between the germline ends is 9 bases.

Concerning this clone: Its antigen is not yet known. The record has no base qualities; no much larger clone is one base away.

The TCR was taken from a man younger than 35 in good health and CMV-seropositive. Here the chain combines TRBV5-3 and TRBJ1-3; the D segment cannot be called with confidence. TRBV5-3 is an ORF, and what it does is uncertain. Sequenced input: PBMCs. The encoded CDR3 is CASRVHSGNTIYF. In nucleotide form, the sequence is TGTGCCAGCCGAGTGCACTCTGGAAACACCATATATTTT.